The rows below give T cell receptor beta chains drawn from one sample of a study of blood T cell repertoires in COVID-19. TCRdb keeps only in-frame clones here, not all; method: immunoSEQ multiplex PCR. The data contain under 100,000 clones, approximately 84% of them seen just once; the ten biggest clones take up approximately 25%. The sample was peripheral blood. These receptors originate from a man older than 75 with active or convalescent COVID-19. Each CDR3 is given with its conserved first and last residue. The D gene is left open where the match is weak. Size values are once, few and many counts, or a class for expanded clones, and some rows have none.

abundance	d_gene	v_gene	j_gene	len	CDR3aa	CDR3nt
few	TRBD1	TRBV5-8	TRBJ1-1	13	CASSPAGQGKAFF	TGTGCCAGCAGCCCAGCGGGACAGGGTAAAGCTTTCTTT
NA	NA	TRBV15	TRBJ1-1	14	CATSRERVGAEAFF	TGTGCCACCAGCAGAGAACGGGTAGGCGCTGAAGCTTTCTTT
once	TRBD1	TRBV6-2/TRBV6-3	TRBJ1-5	16	CASSPEGQGSNQPQHF	TGTGCCAGCAGTCCCGAGGGACAGGGTAGCAATCAGCCCCAGCATTTT
few	TRBD2	TRBV12-3/TRBV12-4	TRBJ2-3	12	CASRLAGGPQYF	TGTGCCAGCAGACTAGCGGGGGGGCCGCAGTATTTT
NA	NA	TRBV3-1/TRBV3-2	TRBJ2-1	14	CASSQVRGSSEQFF	TGTGCCAGCAGCCAAGTGCGGGGCAGCAGTGAGCAGTTCTTC
NA	TRBD1	TRBV5-5	TRBJ1-4	15	CASSTPGQSNEKLFF	TGTGCCAGCAGCACCCCGGGACAGAGTAATGAAAAACTGTTTTTT
once	TRBD1	TRBV5-1	TRBJ2-7	15	CASSLDGTGKSEQYF	TGCGCCAGCAGCTTGGATGGGACAGGGAAATCCGAGCAGTACTTC
NA	NA	TRBV6-6	TRBJ1-6	15	CASSYGAAYNSPLHF	TGTGCCAGCAGTTACGGGGCTGCCTATAATTCACCCCTCCACTTT
NA	NA	TRBV9	TRBJ1-2	18	CASSDIKAGLPGAYGYTF	TGTGCCAGCAGCGATATTAAAGCGGGACTTCCAGGAGCCTATGGCTACACCTTC
NA	TRBD1	TRBV29-1	TRBJ2-7	13	CSVEDRGIDEQYF	TGCAGCGTTGAGGACAGGGGTATCGACGAGCAGTACTTC
NA	NA	TRBV28	TRBJ1-1	13	CASSLLTGAGAFF	TGTGCCAGCAGTTTGTTAACAGGTGCGGGGGCTTTCTTT